This is a list of T cell receptor beta chains from one sample in a study of blood T cell repertoires in COVID-19. Profiled with immunoSEQ multiplex PCR; TCRdb holds only in-frame clones, not every one. In the table there are 200,000 to 300,000 clones, roughly 80% of which are singletons. Material for sequencing was peripheral blood. The receptors derive from a woman aged 55-69 years with active or convalescent COVID-19. Both conserved end residues are trimmed from each CDR3. The order of the fields is J gene, clone size, V gene, CDR3 protein. Clone size is shown for a subset of rows, as once, few, many or a class of expanded clone.

TRBJ2-1 NA TRBV9 ASSPTGADYNEQF
TRBJ1-5 NA TRBV2 ASSLQGGGSQPQH
TRBJ1-2 NA TRBV6-5 ASSYSSQGGNYGYT
TRBJ1-2 NA TRBV18 ASSRDTYYGYT
TRBJ1-6 NA TRBV6-1 ASSATIQSSYNSPLH
TRBJ2-7 NA TRBV4-3 ASSQTGQGRYEQY
TRBJ1-2 NA TRBV29-1 SVEGDSANYGYT
TRBJ2-1 NA TRBV28 ASQYRVNEQF
TRBJ1-4 NA TRBV27 ASSPRGKGEKLF
TRBJ1-1 NA TRBV30 AWRGATVAF
TRBJ1-5 NA TRBV19 ASTKGAGQPQH
TRBJ1-1 NA TRBV18 ASSAGAGTEAF
TRBJ2-3 NA TRBV7-9 ASSERGSTDTQY
TRBJ2-7 NA TRBV6-9 ASSYSQVQQY
TRBJ1-1 NA TRBV18 ASSRQRQGNTEAF
TRBJ2-2 NA TRBV9 ASSRGAGGTGELF
TRBJ1-6 NA TRBV7-9 ASSLADRGSPLH
TRBJ2-3 NA TRBV20-1 SASSGGTDTQY
TRBJ2-5 NA TRBV30 AWSVSEETQY
TRBJ2-7 NA TRBV19 ASSGQGWGYEQY
TRBJ1-1 NA TRBV2 ASRVQGMNTEAF
TRBJ1-2 NA TRBV30 ALRLAGFSYGYT
TRBJ1-4 NA TRBV5-1 ASSYSRGNEKLF
TRBJ2-1 NA TRBV5-1 ASSLPSGGHNEQF
TRBJ2-1 NA TRBV4-3 ASSQDLAPFGDEQF
TRBJ2-3 NA TRBV5-1 ASSLIRRGGANTQY
TRBJ2-1 NA TRBV29-1 SVRGGAYNEQF
TRBJ1-1 NA TRBV30 AWRGGQGETEAF
TRBJ2-7 many TRBV10-2 ASSERGNYEQY
TRBJ2-7 NA TRBV4-1 ASSQDPGQGLSSYEQY
TRBJ2-7 NA TRBV7-9 ASSPDRPGGEQY